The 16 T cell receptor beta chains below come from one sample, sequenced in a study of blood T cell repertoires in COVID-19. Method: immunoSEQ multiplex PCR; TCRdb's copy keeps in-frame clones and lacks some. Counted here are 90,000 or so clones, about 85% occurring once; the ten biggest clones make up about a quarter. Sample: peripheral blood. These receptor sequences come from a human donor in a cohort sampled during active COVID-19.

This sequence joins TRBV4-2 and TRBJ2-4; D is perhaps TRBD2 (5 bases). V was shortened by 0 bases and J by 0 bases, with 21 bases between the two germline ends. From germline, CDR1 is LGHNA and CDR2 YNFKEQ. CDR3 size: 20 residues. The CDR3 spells CASSQDLWRADSLAKNIQYF. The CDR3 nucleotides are TGTGCCAGCAGCCAAGATCTTTGGCGGGCAGATTCACTAGCCAAAAACATTCAGTACTTC.

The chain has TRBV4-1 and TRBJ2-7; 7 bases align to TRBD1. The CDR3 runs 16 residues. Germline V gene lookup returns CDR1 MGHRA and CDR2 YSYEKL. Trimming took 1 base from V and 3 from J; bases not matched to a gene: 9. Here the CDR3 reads CASSQGVADRNYEQYF. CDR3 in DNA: TGCGCCAGCAGCCAAGGGGTGGCGGACAGGAACTACGAGCAGTACTTC.

DNA of the CDR3: TGTGCCAGCTCACCACTTGATGATCTCGGCGAGCAGTACTTC. Protein sequence: CASSPLDDLGEQYF. The V call is TRBV18, the J call TRBJ2-7; D call uncertain. V was cut by 1 base and J by 6 bases, with 13 bases left in between. CDR3 length: 14 residues. From germline, CDR1 is KGHSH and CDR2 LQKENI.

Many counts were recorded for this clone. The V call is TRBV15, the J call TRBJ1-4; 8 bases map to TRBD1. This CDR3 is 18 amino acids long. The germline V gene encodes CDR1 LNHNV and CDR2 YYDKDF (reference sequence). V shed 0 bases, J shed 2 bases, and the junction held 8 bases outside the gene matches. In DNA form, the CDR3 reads TGTGCCACCAGCAGAGATCTATTCAGGGGGCGGACTAATGAAAAACTGTTTTTT. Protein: CATSRDLFRGRTNEKLFF.

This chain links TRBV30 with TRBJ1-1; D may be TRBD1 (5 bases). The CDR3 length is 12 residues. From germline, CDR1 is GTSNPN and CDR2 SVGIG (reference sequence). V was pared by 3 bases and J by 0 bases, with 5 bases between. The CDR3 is CAWRDMNTEAFF. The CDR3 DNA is TGTGCCTGGAGGGACATGAACACTGAAGCTTTCTTT.

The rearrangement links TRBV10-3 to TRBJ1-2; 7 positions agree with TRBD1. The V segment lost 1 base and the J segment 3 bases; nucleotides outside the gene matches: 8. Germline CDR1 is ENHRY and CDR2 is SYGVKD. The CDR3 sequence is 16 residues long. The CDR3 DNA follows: TGTGCCATCAGTGAGTGGACAGGTCGAGGGTACTATGGCTACACCTTC. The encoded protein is CAISEWTGRGYYGYTF.

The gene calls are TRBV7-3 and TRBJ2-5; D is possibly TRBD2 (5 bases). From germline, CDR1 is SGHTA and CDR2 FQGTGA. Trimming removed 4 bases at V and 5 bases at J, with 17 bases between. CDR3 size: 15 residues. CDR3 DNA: TGTGCCAGCAGCTCGAACGTAGGAGGTCGGGAGACCCAGTACTTC. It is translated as CASSSNVGGRETQYF.

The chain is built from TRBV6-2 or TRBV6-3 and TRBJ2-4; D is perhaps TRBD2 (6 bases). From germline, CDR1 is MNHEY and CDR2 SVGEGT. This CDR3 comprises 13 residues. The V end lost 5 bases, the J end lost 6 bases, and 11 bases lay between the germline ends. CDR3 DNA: TGTGCCAGCAGTAGAACCGGGAGAAACATTCAGTACTTC. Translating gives CASSRTGRNIQYF.

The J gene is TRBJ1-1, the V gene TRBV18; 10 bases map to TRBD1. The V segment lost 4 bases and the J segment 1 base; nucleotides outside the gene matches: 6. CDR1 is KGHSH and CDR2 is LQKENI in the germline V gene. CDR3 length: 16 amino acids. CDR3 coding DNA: TGTGCCAGCTCACGAGGACAGGGGGAAACGAACACTGAAGCTTTCTTT. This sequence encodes CASSRGQGETNTEAFF.

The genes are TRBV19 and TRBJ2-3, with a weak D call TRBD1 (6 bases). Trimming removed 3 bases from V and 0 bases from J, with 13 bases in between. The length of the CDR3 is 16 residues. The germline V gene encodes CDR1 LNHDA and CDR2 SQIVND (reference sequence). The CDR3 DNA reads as TGTGCCAGTAGTATGTTGGGGGCTGACAGCACAGATACGCAGTATTTT. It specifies CASSMLGADSTDTQYF.

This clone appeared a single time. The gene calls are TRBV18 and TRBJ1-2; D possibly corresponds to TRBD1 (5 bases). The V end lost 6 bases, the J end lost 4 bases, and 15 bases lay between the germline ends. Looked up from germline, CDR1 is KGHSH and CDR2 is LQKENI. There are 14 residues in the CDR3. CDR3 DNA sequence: TGTGCCAGCTCGCCAGAGACAGTCAGCTATGGCTACACCTTC. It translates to CASSPETVSYGYTF.

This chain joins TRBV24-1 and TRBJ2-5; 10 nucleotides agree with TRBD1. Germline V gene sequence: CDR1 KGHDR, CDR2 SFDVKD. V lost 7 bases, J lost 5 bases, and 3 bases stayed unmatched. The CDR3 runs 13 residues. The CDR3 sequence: CATRGQGLETQYF. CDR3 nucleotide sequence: TGTGCCACCAGGGGACAGGGGCTGGAGACCCAGTACTTC.

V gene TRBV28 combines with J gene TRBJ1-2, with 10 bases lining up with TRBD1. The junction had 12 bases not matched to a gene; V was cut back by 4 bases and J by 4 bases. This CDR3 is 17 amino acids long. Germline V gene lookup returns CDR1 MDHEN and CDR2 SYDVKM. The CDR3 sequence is CASSSMGQGPLVYGYTF. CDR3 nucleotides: TGTGCCAGCAGTTCAATGGGACAGGGGCCGTTAGTCTATGGCTACACCTTC.

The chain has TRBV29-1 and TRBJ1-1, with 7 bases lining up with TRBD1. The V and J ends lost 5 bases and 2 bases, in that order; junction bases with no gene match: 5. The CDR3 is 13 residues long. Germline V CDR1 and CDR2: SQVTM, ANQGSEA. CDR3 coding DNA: TGCAGCGTTCTGGGACAGCTCAACACTGAAGCTTTCTTT. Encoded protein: CSVLGQLNTEAFF.

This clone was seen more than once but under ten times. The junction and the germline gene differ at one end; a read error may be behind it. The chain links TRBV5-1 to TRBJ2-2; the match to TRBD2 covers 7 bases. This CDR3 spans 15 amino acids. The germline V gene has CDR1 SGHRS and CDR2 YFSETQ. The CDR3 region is CASSLVMSGTGELFF. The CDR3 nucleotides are TGCGCCAGCAGTTTGGTAATGAGCGGGACGGGGGAGCTGTTTTTT.

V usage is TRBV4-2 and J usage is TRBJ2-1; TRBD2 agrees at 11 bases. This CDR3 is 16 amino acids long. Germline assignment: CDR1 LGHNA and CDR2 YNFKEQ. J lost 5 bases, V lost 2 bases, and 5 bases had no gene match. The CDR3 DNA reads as TGTGCCAGCAGCCAAACACCGGGACTAGCGGACAATGAGCAGTTCTTC. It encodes CASSQTPGLADNEQFF.